The rows below give T cell receptor beta chains drawn from one sample of a study of cytomegalovirus exposure and HLA in healthy donors. The method was immunoSEQ multiplex PCR; TCRdb's version includes in-frame clones alone and lacks a portion of them. The data hold some 140,000 clones, with 70% to 85% observed a single time. The source material was PBMCs. The receptors derive from a woman in her forties or fifties in good health and CMV-seropositive. CDR3s include the opening cysteine and the closing phenylalanine or tryptophan. D genes are given only for firm matches. Only part of the rows carry a size: once, few, many, or a class if the clone is expanded.

size	D	J	V	CDR3	DNA
.	TRBD1	TRBJ1-3	TRBV28	CASSPWDSSGNTIYF	TGTGCCAGCAGTCCCTGGGACAGCTCTGGAAACACCATATATTTT
few	.	TRBJ2-3	TRBV9	CASSAGQGGNTQYF	TGTGCCAGCAGCGCCGGGCAAGGGGGAAATACGCAGTATTTT
.	.	TRBJ1-4	TRBV28	CASSSDRLTTNEKLFF	TGTGCCAGCAGTAGCGACAGGCTTACAACTAATGAAAAACTGTTTTTT
.	TRBD1	TRBJ2-5	TRBV9	CASSVVGQGAGETQYF	TGTGCCAGCAGCGTAGTGGGACAGGGGGCCGGGGAGACCCAGTACTTC
.	.	TRBJ1-2	TRBV19	CASSSHTDNYGYTF	TGTGCCAGTAGTTCACACACCGATAACTATGGCTACACCTTC
.	.	TRBJ2-7	TRBV11-3	CASSLSSNPEQYF	TGTGCCAGCAGCTTAAGCTCAAACCCCGAGCAGTACTTC
few	TRBD1	TRBJ1-1	TRBV19	CASSTGQPNTEAFF	TGTGCCAGTAGTACGGGACAGCCGAACACTGAAGCTTTCTTT
once	.	TRBJ1-4	TRBV19	CASSLWTDKGEKLFF	TGTGCCAGTAGTCTATGGACAGACAAGGGGGAAAAACTGTTTTTT
.	TRBD2	TRBJ2-1	TRBV5-6	CASSFFWEGNEQFF	TGTGCCAGCAGCTTTTTTTGGGAGGGCAATGAGCAGTTCTTC
.	.	TRBJ1-1	TRBV27	CASTRSGGRVDTEAFF	TGTGCCAGCACCAGGTCCGGGGGGCGCGTAGACACTGAAGCTTTCTTT
.	TRBD2	TRBJ2-3	TRBV7-9	CASSNSGAPTDTQYF	TGTGCCAGCAGCAATAGCGGGGCACCCACAGATACGCAGTATTTT
few	.	TRBJ1-6	TRBV10-3	CAISPLGAHNNSPLHF	TGTGCCATCAGTCCTCTGGGGGCCCATAATAATTCACCCCTCCACTTT
few	.	TRBJ2-6	TRBV28	CASSFWGVVSGANVLTF	TGTGCCAGCAGTTTCTGGGGCGTAGTCTCTGGGGCCAACGTCCTGACTTTC
.	TRBD2	TRBJ2-5	TRBV30	CAWDRGLADQETQYF	TGTGCCTGGGACCGGGGACTAGCGGATCAAGAGACCCAGTACTTC
.	.	TRBJ2-7	TRBV27	CASNNHGDEQYF	TGTGCCAGCAATAATCACGGGGACGAGCAGTACTTC
once	TRBD2	TRBJ2-3	TRBV11-3	CASSLGTRAGVTQYF	TGTGCCAGCAGCTTAGGGACTAGGGCCGGGGTGACGCAGTATTTT
.	.	TRBJ2-5	TRBV5-1	CASSLTPGFQETQYF	TGCGCCAGCAGCTTGACCCCCGGGTTCCAAGAGACCCAGTACTTC
.	TRBD2	TRBJ2-1	TRBV5-1	CASSPSGGAYNEQFF	TGCGCCAGCAGCCCAAGCGGGGGGGCCTACAATGAGCAGTTCTTC
few	.	TRBJ1-5	TRBV6-5	CASGRGQPQHF	TGTGCCAGCGGGAGGGGTCAGCCCCAGCATTTT
.	.	TRBJ1-5	TRBV19	CASQYDPPGLPHF	TGTGCCAGCCAGTATGACCCTCCGGGACTACCTCATTTT
.	.	TRBJ2-2	TRBV21-1	CASSKGQPGQGAFTGELFF	TGTGCCAGCAGCAAAGGGCAACCGGGACAGGGGGCGTTTACCGGGGAGCTGTTTTTT
once	.	TRBJ2-1	TRBV6-6	CASWERVLSYNEQFF	TGTGCCAGCTGGGAGCGGGTTCTCTCCTACAATGAGCAGTTCTTC
.	TRBD1	TRBJ1-4	TRBV5-1	CASSLDTGAEKLFF	TGCGCCAGCAGCTTGGACACAGGGGCTGAAAAACTGTTTTTT
.	TRBD1	TRBJ1-3	TRBV2	CASSSPGQGSISGNTIYF	TGTGCCAGCAGTTCTCCGGGACAGGGGTCAATCTCTGGAAACACCATATATTTT
.	TRBD2	TRBJ2-7	TRBV9	CASSPRLAGGKEQYF	TGTGCCAGCAGCCCCAGACTAGCGGGGGGGAAGGAGCAGTACTTC
.	.	TRBJ2-2	TRBV5-1	CASSLSEGLAGELFF	TGCGCCAGCAGCTTGTCTGAGGGCCTCGCCGGGGAGCTGTTTTTT
.	TRBD1	TRBJ1-2	TRBV28	CASSLGGTGTDYGYGYTF	TGTGCCAGCAGTTTAGGTGGGACGGGGACAGACTATGGCTATGGCTACACCTTC